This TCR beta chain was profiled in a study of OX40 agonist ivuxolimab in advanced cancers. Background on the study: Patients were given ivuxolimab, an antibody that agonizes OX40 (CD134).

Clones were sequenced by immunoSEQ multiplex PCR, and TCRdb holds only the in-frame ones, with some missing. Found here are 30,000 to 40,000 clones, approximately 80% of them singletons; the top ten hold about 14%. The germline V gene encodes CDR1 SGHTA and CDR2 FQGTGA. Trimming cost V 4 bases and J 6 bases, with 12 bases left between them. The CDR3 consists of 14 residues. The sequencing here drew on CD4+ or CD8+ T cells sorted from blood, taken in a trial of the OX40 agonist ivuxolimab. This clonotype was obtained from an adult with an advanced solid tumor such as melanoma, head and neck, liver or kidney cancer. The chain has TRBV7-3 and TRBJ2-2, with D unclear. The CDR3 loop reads CASSSNPRAGELFF. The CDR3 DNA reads TGTGCCAGCAGCTCAAATCCTCGGGCCGGGGAGCTGTTTTTT.